This T cell receptor (beta chain) was retrieved from a study of T cells after yellow fever vaccination. Whole-study context: When fractions had low cell numbers, they were prepared with SMART-Seq v4 Ultra Low Input.

A few counts support this clonotype. Its antigen is not known. Overall study results and limits: The secondary T-cell response peaked on day 5, not day 15, but was weaker.

The germline V and J ends were trimmed by 0 bases and 3 bases, with 9 bases remaining between them. The germline gives CDR1 SGHRS, CDR2 YFSETQ. The CDR3 contains 14 residues. TCRdb reprocessed the 5' RACE reads with MiXCR, giving one entry per CDR3 protein. The data hold about 330,000 distinct CDR3 sequences, with around 7% observed a single time. The sequencing used PBMCs, collected 35 to 50 days after the first yellow fever vaccination. This TCR was recovered from a man between 18 and 35 years old who received the YFV17D yellow fever vaccine. The rearrangement uses TRBV5-1 and TRBJ1-1; no clear D gene. The CDR3 here is CASSLASVDTEAFF. The DNA of the CDR3 is TGCGCCAGCAGCTTGGCTTCGGTGGACACTGAAGCTTTCTTT.